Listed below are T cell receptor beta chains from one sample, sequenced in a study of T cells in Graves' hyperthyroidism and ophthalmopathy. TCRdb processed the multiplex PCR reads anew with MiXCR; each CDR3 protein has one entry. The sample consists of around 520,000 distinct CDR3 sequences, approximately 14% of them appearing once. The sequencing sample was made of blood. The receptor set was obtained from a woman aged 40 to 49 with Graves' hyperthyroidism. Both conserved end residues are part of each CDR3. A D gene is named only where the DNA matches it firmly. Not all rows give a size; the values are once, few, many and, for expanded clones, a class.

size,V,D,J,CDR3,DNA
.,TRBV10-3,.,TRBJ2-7,CAISANREYEQYF,TGTGCCATCAGTGCGAACAGGGAATACGAGCAGTACTTC
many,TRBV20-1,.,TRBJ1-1,CSARRDPNTEAFF,TGCAGTGCTAGGCGGGATCCGAACACTGAAGCTTTCTTT
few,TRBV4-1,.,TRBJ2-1,CASSQEGLSNEQFF,TGCGCCAGCAGCCAAGAAGGGCTGAGCAATGAGCAGTTCTTC
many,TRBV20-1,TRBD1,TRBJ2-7,CSAKDRGTYEQYF,TGCAGTGCTAAAGACAGGGGTACCTACGAGCAGTACTTC
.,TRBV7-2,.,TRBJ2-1,CASSSGMWQGQLNEQFF,TGTGCCAGCAGCTCAGGGATGTGGCAGGGTCAACTAAATGAGCAGTTCTTC
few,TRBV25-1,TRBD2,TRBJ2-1,CASSGSSGNTISSYNEQFF,TGTGCCAGCAGTGGGTCTAGCGGAAATACTATAAGCTCCTACAATGAGCAGTTCTTC
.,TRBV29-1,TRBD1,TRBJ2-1,CSVERSGQGSSYNEQFF,TGCAGCGTTGAAAGGTCCGGACAGGGTAGTTCCTACAATGAGCAGTTCTTC
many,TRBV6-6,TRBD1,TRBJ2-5,CASSYGTGKGTQYF,TGTGCCAGCAGTTACGGGACAGGAAAAGGGACCCAGTACTTC
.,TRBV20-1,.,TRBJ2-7,CSGDGGVLGAYEQYF,TGCAGTGGGGACGGTGGAGTCCTTGGAGCCTACGAGCAGTACTTC
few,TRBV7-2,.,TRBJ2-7,CASSLDPTPATYEQYF,TGTGCCAGCAGCTTAGACCCGACGCCAGCTACCTACGAGCAGTACTTC
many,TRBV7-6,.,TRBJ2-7,CASSLVAGAREQYF,TGTGCCAGCAGCTTAGTGGCGGGGGCGCGGGAGCAGTACTTC
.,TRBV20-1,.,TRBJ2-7,CSARRLRVDSYEQYF,TGCAGTGCTAGACGTCTTCGGGTAGACTCCTACGAGCAGTACTTC
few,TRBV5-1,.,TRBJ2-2,CASSLTPPSVANTGELFF,TGCGCCAGCAGCTTAACTCCCCCTAGCGTCGCGAACACCGGGGAGCTGTTTTTT
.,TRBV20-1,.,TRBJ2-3,CSARDQGVPADTQYF,TGCAGTGCTAGAGATCAAGGGGTCCCAGCAGATACGCAGTATTTT
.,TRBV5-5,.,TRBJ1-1,CASRGAGGRNTEAFF,TGTGCCAGCAGAGGGGCCGGGGGGCGCAACACTGAAGCTTTCTTT
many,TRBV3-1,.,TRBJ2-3,CASSLQSLGTDTQYF,TGTGCCAGCAGCCTCCAGTCCCTAGGGACAGATACGCAGTATTTT
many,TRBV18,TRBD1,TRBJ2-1,CASSPTGQAYNEQFF,TGTGCCAGCTCACCAACGGGACAGGCATACAATGAGCAGTTCTTC
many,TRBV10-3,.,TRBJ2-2,CAIRRTADTGELFF,TGTGCCATCAGGAGGACGGCGGACACCGGGGAGCTGTTTTTT
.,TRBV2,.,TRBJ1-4,CASRKIATNEKLFF,TGTGCCAGCAGGAAGATTGCAACTAATGAAAAACTGTTTTTT
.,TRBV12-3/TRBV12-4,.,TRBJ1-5,CASSFNRLSSNQPQHF,TGTGCCAGCAGTTTTAACCGTTTAAGTAGCAATCAGCCCCAGCATTTT
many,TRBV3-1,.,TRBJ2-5,CASSQGPVQETQYF,TGTGCCAGCAGCCAGGGACCTGTCCAAGAGACCCAGTACTTC
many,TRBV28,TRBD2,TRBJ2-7,CASSLGGRAHYEQYF,TGTGCCAGCAGTTTAGGCGGGAGGGCCCACTACGAGCAGTACTTC
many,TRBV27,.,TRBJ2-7,CASSLWGLSDEQYF,TGTGCCAGCAGTTTATGGGGTCTTAGCGACGAGCAGTACTTC
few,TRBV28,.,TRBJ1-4,CASSLGGIIEKLFF,TGTGCCAGCAGTTTAGGGGGGATTATTGAAAAACTGTTTTTT